This is a list of T cell receptor beta chains from one sample in a study of identical twins. TCRdb recomputed calls from the 5' RACE reads with MiXCR, one row per CDR3 protein. The sample contains about 790,000 distinct CDR3 sequences, 18% of which appear only once. These data were also filed under a second study, of T cells expressing NK-cell markers.

The specimen sequenced was PBMCs. Receptors were obtained from a woman aged 18-29 years in good health. CDR3s include the opening cysteine and the closing phenylalanine or tryptophan. The D gene is left open where the match is weak. Size is omitted from some rows. Given values are once, few, many or a class for expanded clones.

d_call: .; clone_size: .; v_call: TRBV7-6; j_call: TRBJ2-3; cdr3_nt: TGTGCCAGCAGCTTAGGCTTCGAACTCTTAGGGGATACGCAGTATTTT; cdr3_aa: CASSLGFELLGDTQYF
d_call: .; clone_size: .; v_call: TRBV7-2; j_call: TRBJ1-1; cdr3_nt: TGTGCCAGCAGCTCCCAGGGGTCAGACACTGAAGCTTTCTTT; cdr3_aa: CASSSQGSDTEAFF
d_call: .; clone_size: few; v_call: TRBV11-2; j_call: TRBJ1-1; cdr3_nt: TGTGCCAGCAGCCGCCCAGGGCTCTACACTGAAGCTTTCTTT; cdr3_aa: CASSRPGLYTEAFF
d_call: TRBD2; clone_size: .; v_call: TRBV20-1; j_call: TRBJ2-2; cdr3_nt: TGCAGTGCTGCCCCACTAGCGGGGGGCCGGGGAACCGGGGAGCTGTTTTTT; cdr3_aa: CSAAPLAGGRGTGELFF
d_call: TRBD1; clone_size: many; v_call: TRBV5-1; j_call: TRBJ2-3; cdr3_nt: TGCGCCAGCAGCTTGAAGGGGGCTGCGACAGATACGCAGTATTTT; cdr3_aa: CASSLKGAATDTQYF
d_call: .; clone_size: .; v_call: TRBV6-1; j_call: TRBJ2-2; cdr3_nt: TGTGCCAGCAGAGTCGGGCTAATGAACACCGGGGAGCTGTTTTTT; cdr3_aa: CASRVGLMNTGELFF
d_call: .; clone_size: .; v_call: TRBV6-5; j_call: TRBJ2-1; cdr3_nt: TGTGCCAGCAGTTACGGGGCATCCCAAAGGTCTGAGCAGTTCTTC; cdr3_aa: CASSYGASQRSEQFF
d_call: .; clone_size: few; v_call: TRBV29-1; j_call: TRBJ1-1; cdr3_nt: TGCAGCGCGGTGACGCAATATGGCACTGAAGCTTTCTTT; cdr3_aa: CSAVTQYGTEAFF
d_call: TRBD2; clone_size: few; v_call: TRBV7-2; j_call: TRBJ2-1; cdr3_nt: TGTGCCAGCAGCTTAGTCGGGACTAGCGTTAATGAGCAGTTCTTC; cdr3_aa: CASSLVGTSVNEQFF
d_call: .; clone_size: .; v_call: TRBV30; j_call: TRBJ1-5; cdr3_nt: TGTGCCTGGAGTGTTCGGGGGCGCGGGAATCAGCCCCAGCATTTT; cdr3_aa: CAWSVRGRGNQPQHF
d_call: .; clone_size: .; v_call: TRBV29-1; j_call: TRBJ2-6; cdr3_nt: TGCAGCGTGCAGGGGAGCTCTGGGGCCAACGTCCTGACTTTC; cdr3_aa: CSVQGSSGANVLTF
d_call: TRBD1; clone_size: .; v_call: TRBV7-2; j_call: TRBJ1-1; cdr3_nt: TGTGCCAGCAGCTCCCGGACAGGGTCGGGCACTGAAGCTTTCTTT; cdr3_aa: CASSSRTGSGTEAFF
d_call: TRBD1; clone_size: .; v_call: TRBV18; j_call: TRBJ1-2; cdr3_nt: TGTGCCAGCTCACCCTCTCAGGGGGCGCCGGGCTACACCTTC; cdr3_aa: CASSPSQGAPGYTF
d_call: .; clone_size: few; v_call: TRBV7-2; j_call: TRBJ1-2; cdr3_nt: TGTGCCAGCAGCCAGGGGCAGGGACGAACCTATGGCTACACCTTC; cdr3_aa: CASSQGQGRTYGYTF
d_call: .; clone_size: .; v_call: TRBV6-2/TRBV6-3; j_call: TRBJ1-5; cdr3_nt: TGTGCCAGCGCCACAGGGAGAAGCTATAGCAATCAGCCCCAGCATTTT; cdr3_aa: CASATGRSYSNQPQHF
d_call: .; clone_size: many; v_call: TRBV5-1; j_call: TRBJ2-2; cdr3_nt: TGTGCCAGCAGCCTGGGACAGAACACCGGGGAGCTGTTTTTT; cdr3_aa: CASSLGQNTGELFF
d_call: TRBD2; clone_size: .; v_call: TRBV5-8; j_call: TRBJ2-3; cdr3_nt: TGTGCCAGCAGCTTGCAGGGCGGGGGATTAACAGATACGCAGTATTTT; cdr3_aa: CASSLQGGGLTDTQYF
d_call: .; clone_size: .; v_call: TRBV20-1; j_call: TRBJ1-6; cdr3_nt: TGCAGTGCTAGAGGTGGGCCCGCTGATTCACCCCTCCACTTT; cdr3_aa: CSARGGPADSPLHF
d_call: .; clone_size: .; v_call: TRBV12-3/TRBV12-4; j_call: TRBJ1-5; cdr3_nt: TGTGCCAGCAGATACGGACAGTTCAATCAGCCCCAGCATTTT; cdr3_aa: CASRYGQFNQPQHF
d_call: TRBD2; clone_size: .; v_call: TRBV12-3/TRBV12-4; j_call: TRBJ2-1; cdr3_nt: TGTGCCAGCAGTTCAGCCGACAGACTAGCGGGGGGGCATGGGACCTACAATGAGCAGTTCTTC; cdr3_aa: CASSSADRLAGGHGTYNEQFF
d_call: TRBD2; clone_size: .; v_call: TRBV14; j_call: TRBJ2-1; cdr3_nt: TGTGCCAGCAGCCGCCGGGAGGGCGTCCGGTTCTTC; cdr3_aa: CASSRREGVRFF
d_call: .; clone_size: .; v_call: TRBV12-3/TRBV12-4; j_call: TRBJ2-7; cdr3_nt: TGTGCCAGCAGCCTACTAGTTGTGGGGGAGCAGTACTTC; cdr3_aa: CASSLLVVGEQYF
d_call: .; clone_size: few; v_call: TRBV12-3/TRBV12-4; j_call: TRBJ2-7; cdr3_nt: TGTGCCAGCAGCCGAGCGGTATACGAGCAGTACTTC; cdr3_aa: CASSRAVYEQYF
d_call: TRBD2; clone_size: .; v_call: TRBV9; j_call: TRBJ2-2; cdr3_nt: TGTGCCAGCAGCACAAGCCCGGGAGGGCGAAGCGGGGAGCTGTTTTTT; cdr3_aa: CASSTSPGGRSGELFF
d_call: .; clone_size: few; v_call: TRBV4-1; j_call: TRBJ1-6; cdr3_nt: TGCGCCAGCAGCCAAGAAACCTACTCAGCCCTCCACTTT; cdr3_aa: CASSQETYSALHF
d_call: .; clone_size: few; v_call: TRBV20-1; j_call: TRBJ2-1; cdr3_nt: TGCAGTGCAGAAAGACATGCCTACAATGAGCAGTTCTTC; cdr3_aa: CSAERHAYNEQFF
d_call: .; clone_size: few; v_call: TRBV5-1; j_call: TRBJ1-1; cdr3_nt: TGCGCCAGCAGCCGAAATTGGGACGGAACTATGAACACTGAAGCTTTCTTT; cdr3_aa: CASSRNWDGTMNTEAFF
d_call: TRBD2; clone_size: .; v_call: TRBV27; j_call: TRBJ2-5; cdr3_nt: TGTGCCGCCGGGGGGGCGAAGCGCGGGACCCAGTACTTC; cdr3_aa: CAAGGAKRGTQYF
d_call: TRBD2; clone_size: many; v_call: TRBV12-3/TRBV12-4; j_call: TRBJ2-1; cdr3_nt: TGTGCCAGCAGTCCTAGCGGGAGGATATACAATGAGCAGTTCTTC; cdr3_aa: CASSPSGRIYNEQFF
d_call: .; clone_size: few; v_call: TRBV5-5; j_call: TRBJ2-3; cdr3_nt: TGTGCCAGCAGCTCCCCTGAGGTCCGGACAGATACGCAGTATTTT; cdr3_aa: CASSSPEVRTDTQYF
d_call: .; clone_size: .; v_call: TRBV20-1; j_call: TRBJ1-1; cdr3_nt: TGCAGTGCTAGAGTACCGAACCTTAACACTGAAGCTTTCTTT; cdr3_aa: CSARVPNLNTEAFF
d_call: .; clone_size: few; v_call: TRBV7-6; j_call: TRBJ2-1; cdr3_nt: TGTGCCAGCAGCTCCCTACTCGGCGGGGGCGCGAATGAGCAGTTCTTC; cdr3_aa: CASSSLLGGGANEQFF
d_call: .; clone_size: .; v_call: TRBV7-2; j_call: TRBJ2-7; cdr3_nt: TGTGCCAGCAGCCTGATTTTTGGGACCCCCTACGAGCAGTACTTC; cdr3_aa: CASSLIFGTPYEQYF
d_call: .; clone_size: few; v_call: TRBV29-1; j_call: TRBJ1-1; cdr3_nt: TGCAGCGCCAGAAGTGGTGAAGCTTTCTTT; cdr3_aa: CSARSGEAFF
d_call: .; clone_size: .; v_call: TRBV6-1; j_call: TRBJ2-3; cdr3_nt: TGTGCCAGCAGTGAACTGGGGACCAGGCAAGATACGCAGTATTTT; cdr3_aa: CASSELGTRQDTQYF
d_call: .; clone_size: .; v_call: TRBV30; j_call: TRBJ2-1; cdr3_nt: TGTGCCTGGAGTGTAGTGGCGAGCTCCTACAATGAGCAGTTCTTC; cdr3_aa: CAWSVVASSYNEQFF
d_call: .; clone_size: few; v_call: TRBV5-1; j_call: TRBJ1-1; cdr3_nt: TGCGCCAGCACCGGCCAGGGTAACACTGAAGCTTTCTTT; cdr3_aa: CASTGQGNTEAFF
d_call: .; clone_size: .; v_call: TRBV7-9; j_call: TRBJ2-7; cdr3_nt: TGTGCCAGCAGCTCAGAGGGGGACCAACCTGAGCAGTACTTC; cdr3_aa: CASSSEGDQPEQYF
d_call: .; clone_size: few; v_call: TRBV10-3; j_call: TRBJ1-1; cdr3_nt: TGTGCCATCAGTGGACAGCTGAACACTGAAGCTTTCTTT; cdr3_aa: CAISGQLNTEAFF
d_call: .; clone_size: few; v_call: TRBV4-2; j_call: TRBJ2-1; cdr3_nt: TGTGCCAGCAGCCAAGACAAGAGGGCCGGAGGAGAGCAGTTCTTC; cdr3_aa: CASSQDKRAGGEQFF
d_call: TRBD1; clone_size: few; v_call: TRBV12-5; j_call: TRBJ1-1; cdr3_nt: TGTGCTAGTGGTCCCGACAGGGTACCTTTGAACACTGAAGCTTTCTTT; cdr3_aa: CASGPDRVPLNTEAFF
d_call: TRBD2; clone_size: few; v_call: TRBV20-1; j_call: TRBJ2-7; cdr3_nt: TGCAGTGCTAGTCGCTTGTTGACTAGCCTCGGCGAGCAGTACTTC; cdr3_aa: CSASRLLTSLGEQYF
d_call: .; clone_size: .; v_call: TRBV20-1; j_call: TRBJ2-7; cdr3_nt: TGCAGTGCAGGACAAGGCAGGTCCTACGAGCAGTACTTC; cdr3_aa: CSAGQGRSYEQYF
d_call: .; clone_size: .; v_call: TRBV20-1; j_call: TRBJ2-7; cdr3_nt: TGCAGTGCTAGCGGTAGGACTACCTACGAGCAGTACTTC; cdr3_aa: CSASGRTTYEQYF
d_call: .; clone_size: few; v_call: TRBV18; j_call: TRBJ2-1; cdr3_nt: TGTGCCAGCTCGCAGGGTTATTTCAATGAGCAGTTCTTC; cdr3_aa: CASSQGYFNEQFF
d_call: .; clone_size: .; v_call: TRBV5-1; j_call: TRBJ1-2; cdr3_nt: TGCGCCAGCAGCTTGGAAGCAGGGTTCCGTGGCTACACCTTC; cdr3_aa: CASSLEAGFRGYTF
d_call: TRBD2; clone_size: few; v_call: TRBV9; j_call: TRBJ2-1; cdr3_nt: TGTGCCAGCAGCGTACGAGTAGCGGGGACCAACAATGAGCAGTTCTTC; cdr3_aa: CASSVRVAGTNNEQFF
d_call: .; clone_size: few; v_call: TRBV5-6; j_call: TRBJ2-2; cdr3_nt: TGTGCCAGCAGCTTGGGAGTCCAGGCGAACACCGGGGAGCTGTTTTTT; cdr3_aa: CASSLGVQANTGELFF
d_call: .; clone_size: .; v_call: TRBV10-3; j_call: TRBJ2-7; cdr3_nt: TGTGCCATCAGTGAGTTGACTGCCGAGCAGTACTTC; cdr3_aa: CAISELTAEQYF
d_call: TRBD2; clone_size: .; v_call: TRBV10-2; j_call: TRBJ2-1; cdr3_nt: TGCGCCAGCAGTGAGTCGGGACTAGCTTCCAATGAGCAGTTCTTC; cdr3_aa: CASSESGLASNEQFF
d_call: TRBD2; clone_size: .; v_call: TRBV7-8; j_call: TRBJ2-1; cdr3_nt: TGTGCCAGCAGCTTAGCGTATGCTAGCGGGGACTTCGATGGGCAGTTCTTC; cdr3_aa: CASSLAYASGDFDGQFF